This entry concerns a single TCR beta chain. Assay version v3.0 of immunoSEQ was used, and it was run at survey level. Clones were sequenced by immunoSEQ multiplex PCR, and TCRdb holds only the in-frame ones, with some missing. The sample consists of about 50,000 clones, approximately 79% of them appearing once. The sample is drawn from a study of long-term antiretroviral therapy in people with HIV. The CDR3 totals 20 residues. Germline V gene data show CDR1 as MDHEN and CDR2 as SYDVKM. The V and J ends lost 2 bases and 0 bases, in that order; junction bases with no gene match: 12. The origin of this receptor is a woman under 30 with HIV. The chain combines TRBV28 with TRBJ2-7; 14 bases are a match to TRBD2. The sample was unsorted PBMCs, taken 0.8 years after starting antiretroviral therapy. CDR3 nucleotides: TGTGCCAGCAGTTTAATTCCGGGACTAGCGGGAGTTCCGAGCTCCTACGAGCAGTACTTC. This gives the protein CASSLIPGLAGVPSSYEQYF.